This T cell receptor (beta chain) was identified during a study of T cell repertoires in cytomegalovirus infection. Study at large: Peptides in the study included HLA-C-restricted and HLA-B-restricted CMV epitopes. Public TCR beta signature analysis indicated the presence of both CMV infection and matching HLA type.

The study's findings and limits: Within the response measured ex vivo, HLA-C-restricted CMV-specific TCR beta clonotypes were dominant. Cumulated frequencies of public TCR beta families served to identify carriers of CMV plus the relevant HLA.

TCRdb re-derived calls from the reads in MiXCR, one entry per CDR3 protein. Of about 740,000 distinct CDR3 sequences in the sample, around a third are singletons; the top ten hold 15% to 20%. As regards this clonotype: Its antigen is currently unknown.

This CDR3 is built from 18 residues. Germline assignment: CDR1 MNHEY and CDR2 SVGEGT. The V and J ends lost 0 bases and 4 bases, in that order; junction bases with no gene match: 12. The TCR sequence derives from a human donor in good health (CMV status not recorded). Some clones in this sample may be carry-over from other donors' samples. This rearrangement joins TRBV6-2 or TRBV6-3 to TRBJ2-5; 9 nucleotides align to TRBD2. This specimen was cultured PBMCs, taken from culture after CMV antigen stimulation. As DNA, the CDR3 is TGTGCCAGCAGTTACTCGAAAGCTAGCGGGACGTTCATAGAGACCCAGTACTTC. As protein: CASSYSKASGTFIETQYF.